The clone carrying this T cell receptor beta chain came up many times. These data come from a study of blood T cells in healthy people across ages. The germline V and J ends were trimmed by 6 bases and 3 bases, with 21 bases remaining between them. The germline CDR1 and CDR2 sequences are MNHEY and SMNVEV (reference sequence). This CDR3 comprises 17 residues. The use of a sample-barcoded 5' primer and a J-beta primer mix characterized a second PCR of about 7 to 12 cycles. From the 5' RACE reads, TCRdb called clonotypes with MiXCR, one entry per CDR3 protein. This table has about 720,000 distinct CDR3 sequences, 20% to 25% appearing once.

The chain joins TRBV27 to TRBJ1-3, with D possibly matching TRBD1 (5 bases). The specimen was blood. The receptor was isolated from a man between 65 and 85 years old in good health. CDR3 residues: CASRDTGRLSVGNTIYF. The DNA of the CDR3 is TGTGCCAGCAGGGATACGGGACGGTTATCGGTTGGAAACACCATATATTTT.